These 13 T cell receptor beta chains originate from one sample sequenced in a study of blood T cell repertoires in COVID-19. Method: immunoSEQ multiplex PCR; TCRdb's copy keeps in-frame clones and lacks some. The sample lists 40,000 to 55,000 clones; around 84% were seen once. The sequenced sample consisted of peripheral blood. The receptors derive from a man aged 45-65 years with active COVID-19.

The chain employs TRBV27 and TRBJ2-7; D not resolved. This CDR3 contains 14 residues. Germline V gene sequence: CDR1 MNHEY, CDR2 SMNVEV (reference sequence). Trimming took 0 bases from V and 5 from J, leaving 11 bases between them. DNA for the CDR3: TGTGCCAGCAGTTTATCGTGGCAGAACAACGAGCAGTACTTC. It yields the protein CASSLSWQNNEQYF.

V and J are TRBV2 and TRBJ1-2; 7 bases fit TRBD1. V was clipped by 4 bases and J by 6 bases; unmatched bases: 8. Germline CDR1 reads SNHLY; CDR2 reads FYNNEI. This CDR3 region has 14 residues. CDR3 sequence (DNA): TGTGCCAGCAGTGCCGAGACAGGGTGGCATGGCTACACCTTC. Translated, it gives CASSAETGWHGYTF.

This chain connects TRBV2 to TRBJ2-5; 12 bases are shared with TRBD1. Germline V CDR1 and CDR2: SNHLY, FYNNEI. J lost 5 bases, V lost 8 bases, and 3 bases had no gene match. CDR3 size: 13 residues. The DNA of the CDR3 is TGTGCCAGCCGGGACAGGGGGCCTGAGACCCAGTACTTC. Translating gives CASRDRGPETQYF. The whole variable domain, filled in from reference TRBV2 and TRBJ2-5, reads EPEVTQTPSHQVTQMGQEVILRCVPISNHLYFYWYRQILGQKVEFLVSFYNNEISEKSEIFDDQFSVERPDGSNFTLKIRSTKLEDSAMYFCASRDRGPETQYFGPGTRLLVL.

The chain recombines TRBV5-1 with TRBJ2-5, with D perhaps matching TRBD2 (6 bases). The V gene lost 1 base and the J gene lost 4 bases, with 14 bases spanning the gap. The CDR3 contains 15 residues. Germline CDR1 reads SGHRS; CDR2 reads YFSETQ. In nucleotides, the CDR3 is TGCGCCAGCAGCTTGTGGAGGGGTAGAGGAGAGACCCAGTACTTC. Translated: CASSLWRGRGETQYF.

The CDR3 sequence: CASSPWGTENEQYF. Here the CDR3 DNA reads TGTGCCAGCAGTCCTTGGGGGACAGAAAACGAGCAGTACTTC. The J gene is TRBJ2-7, the V gene TRBV27, with 7 bases aligning to TRBD1. The trim removed 5 bases at V and 5 bases at J, leaving 9 bases unmatched. Looked up from germline, CDR1 is MNHEY and CDR2 is SMNVEV (reference sequence). The CDR3 covers 14 residues.

This clone was seen once. This sequence joins TRBV24-1 and TRBJ1-4; a weak D match, TRBD1 (6 bases). The V gene lost 4 bases and the J gene lost 7 bases, with 12 bases spanning the gap. Germline V gene sequence: CDR1 KGHDR, CDR2 SFDVKD. The CDR3 totals 14 residues. The CDR3 DNA sequence: TGTGCCACCAGTGACCCCGGGACAACTGAAAAACTGTTTTTT. As protein: CATSDPGTTEKLFF.

Here the CDR3 reads CAVRGYGYTF. The CDR3, as DNA: TGTGCCGTGAGAGGCTATGGCTACACCTTC. V gene TRBV6-6 combines with J gene TRBJ1-2; unclear D gene. This CDR3 has 10 amino acids. Germline assignment: CDR1 MNHNY and CDR2 SVGAGI (reference sequence). Trimming removed 11 bases at V and 4 bases at J, with 8 bases between.

The V gene is TRBV21-1, the J gene TRBJ2-3; TRBD2 is the table's D call, not checked against the DNA. TRBV21-1 is flagged as a pseudogene. CDR3 size: 14 residues. The CDR3 region is CASSKAGGGDTQYF. The CDR3 DNA is TGTGCCAGCAGCAAAGCCGGGGGAGGAGATACGCAGTATTTT.

The DNA for the CDR3 is TGTGCCAGCAGTGAGCAGGGGCTGGGCAATCAGCCCCAGCATTTT. Protein: CASSEQGLGNQPQHF. The chain joins TRBV2 to TRBJ1-5, with D possibly being TRBD1 (6 bases). The CDR3 extends over 15 amino acids. Deletions cut 3 bases from V and 2 bases from J, with 11 bases between. Looked up from germline, CDR1 is SNHLY and CDR2 is FYNNEI.

This clone was counted between two and nine times. The rearrangement uses TRBV2 and TRBJ2-7; possible D gene TRBD1, 6 bases. CDR1 is SNHLY, CDR2 FYNNEI, per germline. V lost 5 bases and J 2 bases, leaving 10 bases between the germline ends. There are 13 residues in the CDR3. This chain's CDR3 is CASSLQGPYEQYF. The CDR3 region has the DNA TGTGCCAGCAGTCTACAGGGACCCTACGAGCAGTACTTC.

The gene calls are TRBV19 and TRBJ2-2; tentative D call: TRBD2 (5 bases). V was cut by 9 bases and J by 9 bases, with 14 bases left in between. Per germline, CDR1 LNHDA and CDR2 SQIVND (reference sequence). This CDR3 is built from 12 residues. The CDR3 DNA reads TGTGCCAGCACCCGGGGTTTCCGGGAGCTGTTTTTT. Amino acid sequence: CASTRGFRELFF. Drawing the rest from reference TRBV19 and TRBJ2-2, the complete variable domain is DGGITQSPKYLFRKEGQNVTLSCEQNLNHDAMYWYRQDPGQGLRLIYYSQIVNDFQKGDIAEGYSVSREKKESFPLTVTSAQKNPTAFYLCASTRGFRELFFGEGSRLTVL.

Here the CDR3 DNA reads TGTGCCAGCAGCTTATGTGGGCGGGGGGGCGAGGTCACCGGGGAGCTGTTTTTT. Protein product: CASSLCGRGGEVTGELFF. The chain has TRBV5-7 and TRBJ2-2; the match to TRBD2 covers 9 bases. TRBV5-7 is annotated as an ORF whose role is uncertain. V lost 2 bases, J lost 4 bases, and 12 bases stayed unmatched. CDR3 length equals 18 residues.

This chain joins TRBV28 and TRBJ1-1, with 11 bases matching TRBD1. Per germline, CDR1 MDHEN and CDR2 SYDVKM. The V and J ends lost 4 bases and 1 base, in that order; junction bases with no gene match: 2. The CDR3 length is 15 residues. For the CDR3, the DNA is TGTGCCAGCAGTTGGACAGGGGGCGGGAACACTGAAGCTTTCTTT. This gives the protein CASSWTGGGNTEAFF.